A single sample gave rise to the 14 T cell receptor beta chains below, sequenced in a study of early T cells in non-severe SARS-CoV-2 infection. TCRdb re-called the 5' RACE reads with MiXCR, one entry per CDR3 protein. The data contain fewer than 100,000 distinct CDR3 sequences, approximately 13% of them singletons. The sequencing input was whole blood. These receptor sequences come from an adult who was a healthcare worker with PCR-confirmed SARS-CoV-2 infection or an uninfected control (not recorded which).

This clonotype was seen a few times. This chain uses TRBV20-1 with TRBJ2-3; 7 nucleotides line up with TRBD1. CDR1 and CDR2 (germline): DFQATT, SNEGSKA (reference sequence). V lost 6 bases and J lost 0; bases outside the gene matches: 12. The CDR3 spans 16 residues. The CDR3 DNA sequence: TGCAGTGCAATCCAGGTTCAGGGGGTTAGCACAGATACGCAGTATTTT. Its translation: CSAIQVQGVSTDTQYF.

This clonotype came up a few times. The V gene is TRBV5-1, the J gene TRBJ2-5; either TRBD1 or TRBD2 may fit D (6 bases each). Germline V CDR1 and CDR2: SGHRS, YFSETQ. The ends were cut back, 0 bases at V and 1 base at J, with 13 bases in the middle. The CDR3 totals 16 residues. CDR3 protein: CASSLAGGGGQETQYF. As DNA, the CDR3 is TGCGCCAGCAGCTTGGCCGGAGGGGGAGGCCAAGAGACCCAGTACTTC.

This clonotype occurred many times. The CDR3 loop is CASNLLGVGEQYF. CDR3 coding DNA: TGTGCCAGCAATCTACTCGGGGTGGGCGAGCAGTACTTC. J is TRBJ2-7 and V is TRBV6-1, with D possibly matching TRBD2 (5 bases). The CDR3 covers 13 residues. Germline loops: CDR1 MNHNS, CDR2 SASEGT. The V and J ends lost 7 bases and 6 bases respectively, with 16 bases between them.

This clonotype was counted between two and nine times. The gene calls are TRBV4-3 and TRBJ2-2; either TRBD1 or TRBD2 may supply D (6 bases each). This CDR3 has 16 amino acids. Germline lookup yields CDR1 LGHNA and CDR2 YSLEER. V gave up 1 base and J gave up 3 bases, with 12 bases separating them. The CDR3 DNA reads TGCGCCAGCAGCCAAGGGGGGCGGGGCGACACCGGGGAGCTGTTTTTT. This sequence encodes CASSQGGRGDTGELFF.

At least ten counts were recorded for this clonotype. The rearrangement joins TRBV7-9 to TRBJ2-4; the D gene is possibly TRBD1 (5 bases). The V end lost 1 base, the J end lost 8 bases, and 12 bases lay between the germline ends. This CDR3 region has 14 residues. Looked up from germline, CDR1 is SEHNR and CDR2 is FQNEAQ (reference sequence). CDR3 region: CASSLDRLGDIQYF. CDR3 DNA: TGTGCCAGCAGCTTAGACAGGTTGGGTGACATTCAGTACTTC.

In this sample, this clonotype turned up a few times. The CDR3 here is CASSLRRGRNIDTGELFF. DNA for the CDR3: TGTGCCAGCAGCTTACGGCGAGGGCGAAACATCGACACCGGGGAGCTGTTTTTT. The chain joins TRBV7-2 to TRBJ2-2, with D possibly being TRBD2 (5 bases). The CDR3 has 18 residues. Germline CDR1 is SGHTA and CDR2 is FQGNSA. Trimming took off 2 bases at V and 3 bases at J, with 19 bases between the two ends. Using reference TRBV7-2 and TRBJ2-2 for the parts outside the CDR3, the full variable domain is GAGVSQSPSNKVTEKGKDVELRCDPISGHTALYWYRQSLGQGLEFLIYFQGNSAPDKSGLPSDRFSAERTGGSVSTLTIQRTQQEDSAVYLCASSLRRGRNIDTGELFFGEGSRLTVL.

At least ten counts were recorded for this clonotype. V gene TRBV7-2 combines with J gene TRBJ2-7, with 10 bases that match TRBD1. Germline V gene lookup returns CDR1 SGHTA and CDR2 FQGNSA. The CDR3 length is 15 residues. J gave up 2 bases and V 3 bases, and 4 bases lay outside the gene matches. The CDR3: CASSFSGTGAYEQYF. CDR3 coding DNA: TGTGCCAGCAGCTTCTCCGGGACAGGGGCCTACGAGCAGTACTTC.

This clonotype was observed many times. The V gene is TRBV20-1, the J gene TRBJ1-1, with a tentative D call TRBD1 (6 bases). CDR1 and CDR2 (germline): DFQATT, SNEGSKA (reference sequence). CDR3 length: 12 residues. V lost 3 bases to trimming and J lost 6 bases, with 11 bases between them. Here the CDR3 DNA reads TGCAGTGCTAGGCAGGGGAGGGCTGAAGCTTTCTTT. This sequence encodes CSARQGRAEAFF.

The rearrangement joins TRBV18 to TRBJ2-2; the match to TRBD1 covers 7 bases. The CDR3 is 14 amino acids. V shed 6 bases, J shed 9 bases, and the junction held 10 bases outside the gene matches. Germline V gene sequence: CDR1 KGHSH, CDR2 LQKENI. CDR3 nucleotides: TGTGCCAGCTCTTGGGACAGTGGACCGTGGGAGCTGTTTTTT. Translation: CASSWDSGPWELFF.

V is TRBV5-1 and J is TRBJ1-1; 8 bases match TRBD1. The trim removed 5 bases at V and 3 bases at J, leaving 3 bases unmatched. Germline V lookup: CDR1 SGHRS, CDR2 YFSETQ. The length of the CDR3 is 13 residues. The CDR3 here is CASSTGGDTEAFF. The CDR3 DNA reads TGCGCCAGCAGTACAGGGGGGGACACTGAAGCTTTCTTT.

This clonotype has only a few counts. The J gene is TRBJ1-1, the V gene TRBV3-1; D gene ambiguous. The CDR3 consists of 15 residues. V gave up 4 bases and J gave up 8 bases, with 20 bases separating them. The germline V gene encodes CDR1 LGHDT and CDR2 YNNKEL (reference sequence). The CDR3 region is CASSPAAGNRIEAFF. DNA of the CDR3: TGTGCCAGCAGCCCCGCTGCGGGAAATCGGATCGAAGCTTTCTTT.

This clonotype was counted many times. The chain carries TRBV4-1 and TRBJ2-4; TRBD2 matches at 14 bases. There are 16 residues in the CDR3. V lost 4 bases, J lost 8 bases, and 7 bases stayed unmatched. Germline loops: CDR1 MGHRA, CDR2 YSYEKL. CDR3 DNA sequence: TGCGCCAGCAGCCCACGGACTAGCGGGGGGTTCGACATTCAGTACTTC. Translation: CASSPRTSGGFDIQYF.

This rearrangement joins TRBV28 to TRBJ1-4; D is possibly TRBD1 (5 bases). V shed 6 bases and J shed 4 bases, with 12 bases lying between them. The CDR3 is 14 residues long. Germline V gene sequence: CDR1 MDHEN, CDR2 SYDVKM. The CDR3 loop reads CASSLDGGNEKLFF. The CDR3 nucleotides are TGTGCCAGCAGCCTAGACGGGGGTAATGAAAAACTGTTTTTT.

At least ten counts were recorded for this clonotype. The chain's CDR3 is CASSSETGTGAFWTDTQYF. The CDR3 DNA follows: TGTGCCAGCAGCTCAGAAACCGGGACAGGGGCATTTTGGACAGATACGCAGTATTTT. V usage is TRBV7-2 and J usage is TRBJ2-3, with TRBD1 identical over 10 bases. The germline gives CDR1 SGHTA, CDR2 FQGNSA. The CDR3 is made up of 19 amino acids. With V trimmed by 4 bases and J by 3 bases, 16 bases remained unmatched.